The 11 T cell receptor beta chains below all came from one sample that was sequenced in a study of spatial heterogeneity in lung cancer. TCRdb ran MiXCR on the 5' RACE reads and lists one entry per CDR3 protein. Of several thousand distinct CDR3 sequences listed, 8% to 10% are singletons. Study-level results: Tumoral mutation counts were tracked by counts of expanded intratumoral alpha and beta TCRs.

Time point specified: sample taken at primary tumor resection. These receptors' antigens are unknown. The sequences come from lung tumor tissue, collected at surgery. The receptor set was obtained from a male donor with early-stage non-small cell lung cancer.

Within the sample, this clonotype is medium-sized. This beta chain turned up in a library designed for alpha chains; as an off-target read, its abundance says little. The rearrangement joins TRBV19 to TRBJ1-5; possibly TRBD1 for D (5 bases). The CDR3 is 15 amino acids. V was shortened by 3 bases and J by 1 base, with 10 bases between the two germline ends. CDR1 and CDR2 from the germline V gene are LNHDA and SQIVND (reference sequence). Written as DNA, the CDR3 is TGTGCCAGTAGTATGGCAGGGAGAAGCAATCAGCCCCAGCATTTT. Translating gives CASSMAGRSNQPQHF. Looking up the rest from reference TRBV19 and TRBJ1-5 gives the full variable domain: DGGITQSPKYLFRKEGQNVTLSCEQNLNHDAMYWYRQDPGQGLRLIYYSQIVNDFQKGDIAEGYSVSREKKESFPLTVTSAQKNPTAFYLCASSMAGRSNQPQHFGDGTRLSIL.

This clonotype is deemed medium-sized. This beta chain turned up in a library designed for alpha chains; as an off-target read, its abundance says little. The V and J genes are TRBV10-3 and TRBJ2-7; 9 bases agree with TRBD1. The junction had 2 bases not matched to a gene; V was cut back by 10 bases and J by 1 base. Germline CDR1 ENHRY, CDR2 SYGVKD. CDR3 length equals 12 residues. CDR3: CASGQGSYEQYF. CDR3 coding DNA: TGTGCCAGCGGACAGGGGTCCTACGAGCAGTACTTC.

This clonotype was detected only a few times. A junction end diverges from the germline sequence, so it may reflect a read error. This beta chain represents an off-target read in a library built for alpha chains; its size is of limited meaning. The J gene is TRBJ2-2, the V gene TRBV6-6; 9 bases agree with TRBD2. Looked up from germline, CDR1 is MNHNY and CDR2 is SVGAGI (reference sequence). This CDR3 spans 16 amino acids. CDR3 loop: CASSYSGTSLTGEMFF. CDR3 DNA: TGTGCCAGCAGTTACTCCGGGACTAGCCTCACCGGGGAGATGTTTTTT.

This clonotype was seen ten or more times. Because this beta chain is a stray read in a library intended to capture alpha chains, its abundance should not be given much weight. The chain couples TRBV19 to TRBJ1-5, with 9 bases lining up with TRBD1. Germline CDR1 LNHDA, CDR2 SQIVND (reference sequence). This CDR3 has 14 amino acids. V lost 8 bases and J lost 5; bases outside the gene matches: 7. The CDR3 nucleotides read TGTGCCAGTGATACAGGGGGCAGTGATCAGCCCCAGCATTTT. Its translation: CASDTGGSDQPQHF.

This clonotype occurred many times. The size of this beta chain means little, since it is a stray read in a library made for alpha chains. J is TRBJ1-6 and V is TRBV27; no definite D call. V shed 1 base and J shed 7 bases, with 5 bases lying between them. Germline CDR1 reads MNHEY; CDR2 reads SMNVEV (reference sequence). CDR3 length: 13 residues. The CDR3 nucleotides read TGTGCCAGCAGTTTATTGGTCAATTCACCCCTCCACTTT. This translates into CASSLLVNSPLHF.

Notes on this clonotype: As an off-target read in a library built for alpha chains, this beta chain has a frequency of little significance. The chain carries TRBV6-1 and TRBJ1-5; the D gene is possibly TRBD1 (6 bases). The V and J ends lost 8 bases and 0 bases respectively, with 14 bases between them. The germline V gene has CDR1 MNHNS and CDR2 SASEGT. This CDR3 region has 15 residues. CDR3 loop: CASVGGPLSNQPQHF. Written as DNA, the CDR3 is TGTGCCAGCGTAGGGGGGCCTCTTAGCAATCAGCCCCAGCATTTT.

This clonotype was observed many times. For a library built for alpha chains, this beta chain is a stray read; little rests on its size. V is TRBV5-1 and J is TRBJ1-6; possible D gene TRBD1, 5 bases. Trimming removed 3 bases from V and 10 bases from J, with 20 bases in between. The CDR3 sequence is 16 residues long. In germline, CDR1 is SGHRS, CDR2 YFSETQ. CDR3 sequence (DNA): TGCGCCAGCAGCTCCGTCGGCGACAGAGGGAAGTCACCCCTCCACTTT. Translated, it gives CASSSVGDRGKSPLHF.

This clonotype was detected ten times or more. This beta chain is a stray read from a library made for alpha chains; its abundance is not meaningful. The V gene is TRBV7-2, the J gene TRBJ2-7; 10 bases agree with TRBD1. There are 14 residues in the CDR3. Germline trimming cut 4 bases from V and 6 bases from J; bases unmatched to any gene: 6. CDR1 SGHTA and CDR2 FQGNSA come from the germline V gene. This chain's CDR3 is CASSSRQGAGEQYF. CDR3 DNA sequence: TGTGCCAGCAGCTCCAGACAGGGGGCTGGCGAGCAGTACTTC.

This clonotype is deemed medium-sized (0.01 to 0.1%). Because this beta chain is a stray read in a library intended to capture alpha chains, its abundance should not be given much weight. J is TRBJ1-5 and V is TRBV6-6; 7 bases line up with TRBD1. The CDR3 spans 15 residues. CDR1 MNHNY and CDR2 SVGAGI come from the germline V gene (reference sequence). The ends lost 7 bases at V and 3 bases at J; junction bases unmatched: 9. CDR3 residues: CASTLQGLDNQPQHF. The CDR3, as DNA: TGTGCCAGCACCCTACAGGGGTTAGACAATCAGCCCCAGCATTTT.

Concerning this clonotype: This beta chain was picked up by a library intended for alpha chains and is off target, so its count carries little meaning. The chain has TRBV7-2 and TRBJ2-1; 7 bases map to TRBD2. Trimming at V came to 3 bases and at J to 7 bases, leaving 6 bases not matched to a gene. This CDR3 contains 14 residues. Germline V gene lookup returns CDR1 SGHTA and CDR2 FQGNSA. In DNA, the CDR3 is TGTGCCAGCAGCTTCCAGGGCGGGGGAAATGAGCAGTTCTTC. Protein: CASSFQGGGNEQFF.

This clonotype was seen many times. For a library built for alpha chains, this beta chain is a stray read; little rests on its size. The J gene is TRBJ2-1, the V gene TRBV6-5; weak D call: TRBD2 (5 bases). The germline V gene has CDR1 MNHEY and CDR2 SVGAGI. There are 15 residues in the CDR3. Trimming cost V 4 bases and J 1 base, with 11 bases left between them. The CDR3 region is CASSSAGGSYNEQFF. The CDR3 DNA sequence: TGTGCCAGCAGTTCCGCCGGAGGTTCCTACAATGAGCAGTTCTTC.